This T cell receptor beta chain was sequenced in a study of neurological immune-mediated disorders. Background on the study: Multiple sclerosis patients (n of about 35) included some 30 with relapsing-remitting and 3 with secondary progressive disease.

Broader study findings: The most TCR clonal expansion was seen in HTLV-1-associated myelopathy, and the least was seen in multiple sclerosis, which fell below healthy controls.

5'RACE with 10-nucleotide random UMIs generated the cDNA. TCRdb reanalysed the 5' RACE reads using MiXCR and keeps one entry per CDR3 protein. Seen here are 40,000 to 50,000 distinct CDR3 sequences, 2% to 2.5% observed once, and the top ten hold 9% to 15%. The CDR3 spans 17 residues. V lost 0 bases and J lost 0, with 13 bases in between. Germline CDR1 is SGHDT and CDR2 is YYEEEE. This clonotype was detected ten times or more. Its matching antigen is unknown. The sequenced sample consisted of PBMCs. This receptor was obtained from a man in his thirties or forties with multiple sclerosis. The V and J genes are TRBV5-6 and TRBJ2-1; D uncertain. CDR3 nucleotide sequence: TGTGCCAGCAGCTTGGAGAAGGCCACAAGCTCCTACAATGAGCAGTTCTTC. It codes for CASSLEKATSSYNEQFF.